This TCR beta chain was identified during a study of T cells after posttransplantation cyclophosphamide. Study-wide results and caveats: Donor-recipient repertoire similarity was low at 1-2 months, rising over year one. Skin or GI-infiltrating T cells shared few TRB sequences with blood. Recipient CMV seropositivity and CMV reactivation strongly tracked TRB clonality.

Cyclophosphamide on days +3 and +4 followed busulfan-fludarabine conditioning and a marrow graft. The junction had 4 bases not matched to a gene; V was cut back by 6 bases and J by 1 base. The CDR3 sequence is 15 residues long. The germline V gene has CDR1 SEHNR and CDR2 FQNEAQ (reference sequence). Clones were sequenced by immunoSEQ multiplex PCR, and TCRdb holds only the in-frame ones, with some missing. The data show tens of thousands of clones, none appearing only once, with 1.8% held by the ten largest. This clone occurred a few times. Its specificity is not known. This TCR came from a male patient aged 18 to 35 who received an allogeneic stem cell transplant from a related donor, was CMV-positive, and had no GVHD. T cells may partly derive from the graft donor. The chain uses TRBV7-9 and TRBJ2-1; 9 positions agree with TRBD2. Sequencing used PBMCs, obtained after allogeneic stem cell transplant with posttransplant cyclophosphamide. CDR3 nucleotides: TGTGCCAGCAGGGAGCGGGAGGCGTCCTACAATGAGCAGTTCTTC. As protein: CASREREASYNEQFF.